A single sample gave rise to the 17 T cell receptor beta chains below, sequenced in a study of shared clonotypes between healthy human individuals. The repertoire was sequenced with immunoSEQ multiplex PCR; TCRdb's copy has only in-frame clones and lacks some. The sample carries about 110,000 clones, approximately 70% recorded once. The specimen sequenced was memory CD8+ T cells sorted from blood. The subset is: CD45RO+ cells pooled with CCR7-negative TemRA cells. All receptors come from a woman aged 25-40 years in good health.

V gene TRBV11-2 combines with J gene TRBJ2-5; 13 positions match TRBD2. The DNA end favors TRBJ2-7, so the J call may be wrong. The CDR3 loop spans 17 amino acids. CDR1 is SGHAT and CDR2 is FQNNGV in the germline V gene. The DNA for the CDR3 is TGTGCCAGCAGCCCATTGACTAGCGGGAGGCGAGCCTACGAGCAGTACTTC. Protein product: CASSPLTSGRRAYEQYF.

Worth noting for this clone: With a far larger clone one base away, a read error is the likely cause. Other DNA sequences in this specimen translate into the identical CDR3. The rearrangement joins TRBV7-9 to TRBJ1-5; D may be TRBD1 (6 bases). Germline CDR1 is SEHNR and CDR2 is FQNEAQ (reference sequence). V gave up 5 bases and J gave up 7 bases, with 15 bases separating them. The CDR3 spans 14 residues. The CDR3 loop reads CASSQVADRQPQHF. As DNA, the CDR3 is TGTGCCAGCAGCCAAGTAGCGGACAGACAGCCCCAGCATTTT.

The chain carries TRBV6-5 and TRBJ1-2, with D unclear. The CDR3 has 15 residues. Germline assignment: CDR1 MNHEY and CDR2 SVGAGI. Trimming removed 1 base at V and 4 bases at J, with 13 bases between. CDR3 in amino acids: CASSYFEPVGYGYTF. The CDR3 coding sequence is TGTGCCAGCAGTTACTTCGAACCTGTCGGCTATGGCTACACCTTC.

This sequence joins TRBV19 and TRBJ1-5, with D unclear. Looked up from germline, CDR1 is LNHDA and CDR2 is SQIVND (reference sequence). The CDR3 runs 16 residues. With 7 bases removed from V and 0 bases from J, the gap between germline ends came to 16 bases. In DNA, the CDR3 is TGTGCCAGTACCCATGACCCTTACCGTAGCAATCAGCCCCAGCATTTT. Its protein is CASTHDPYRSNQPQHF. Using reference TRBV19 and TRBJ1-5 for the parts outside the CDR3, the full variable domain is DGGITQSPKYLFRKEGQNVTLSCEQNLNHDAMYWYRQDPGQGLRLIYYSQIVNDFQKGDIAEGYSVSREKKESFPLTVTSAQKNPTAFYLCASTHDPYRSNQPQHFGDGTRLSIL.

The rearrangement joins TRBV12-1 to TRBJ2-6. TRBV12-1 represents a pseudogene. This CDR3 contains 18 residues. Written as DNA, the CDR3 is TGTGCCAGCAGCAATGAATCTATAGTACAAAGTCGGGCCAACGTCCTGACTTTC. Protein: CASSNESIVQSRANVLTF.

The sample holds one count of this clone. This sequence joins TRBV2 and TRBJ2-1; no reliable D call. CDR3 length equals 15 residues. Trimming took 7 bases from V and 7 from J, leaving 20 bases between them. Germline lookup yields CDR1 SNHLY and CDR2 FYNNEI. This chain's CDR3 is CASTAGRLGDNEQFF. The CDR3 nucleotides read TGTGCCAGCACGGCCGGCAGACTCGGAGATAATGAGCAGTTCTTC.

This clone showed up just a few times. The CDR3 DNA reads TGTGCCAGCAGCCCCGGGAGATTTACTTCTTCCTACGAGCAGTACTTC. It yields the protein CASSPGRFTSSYEQYF. The chain employs TRBV21-1 and TRBJ2-7; whether TRBD2, the table's D call, matches the DNA was not checked. TRBV21-1 is an annotated pseudogene. The CDR3 has 16 residues.

The chain couples TRBV4-1 to TRBJ1-1, with TRBD1 as a possible D gene (6 bases). CDR3 size: 14 residues. The V end lost 0 bases, the J end lost 11 bases, and 16 bases lay between the germline ends. Germline assignment: CDR1 MGHRA and CDR2 YSYEKL. CDR3: CASSQDAGTQEAFF. In DNA form, the CDR3 reads TGCGCCAGCAGCCAAGATGCCGGGACACAAGAGGCTTTCTTT.

J is TRBJ2-7 and V is TRBV9, with D tentatively TRBD2 (6 bases). This CDR3 region has 14 residues. CDR1 and CDR2 from the germline V gene are SGDLS and YYNGEE. V lost 7 bases and J lost 2, with 16 bases in between. CDR3 sequence (DNA): TGTGCCAGCGCGGGAAAGTCAAACACCTACGAGCAGTACTTC. Translation gives CASAGKSNTYEQYF.

The rearrangement links TRBV4-1 to TRBJ2-5; D may be TRBD1 or TRBD2 (5 bases each). The CDR3 covers 13 residues. The V and J ends lost 1 base and 4 bases respectively, with 7 bases between them. Germline loops: CDR1 MGHRA, CDR2 YSYEKL. The CDR3 nucleotides read TGCGCCAGCAGCCAAGTTGGGGGAGAGACCCAGTACTTC. Translated, it gives CASSQVGGETQYF.

The chain joins TRBV4-2 to TRBJ2-7; maybe TRBD1 (5 bases). This CDR3 has 16 residues. The V end was cut by 0 bases, the J end by 5 bases, with 17 bases between. Germline CDR1 LGHNA, CDR2 YNFKEQ. CDR3: CASSQDLGAGSHEQYF. The CDR3 DNA reads TGTGCCAGCAGCCAAGATTTAGGGGCAGGGTCCCACGAGCAGTACTTC.

This clone was counted a few times. The V gene is TRBV6-6, the J gene TRBJ1-5; unclear D gene. Germline V lookup: CDR1 MNHNY, CDR2 SVGAGI (reference sequence). V lost 5 bases to trimming and J lost 7 bases, with 12 bases between them. CDR3 length equals 13 residues. In nucleotides, the CDR3 is TGTGCCAGCAGTCCCACGGGTGGGCAGCCCCAGCATTTT. It is translated as CASSPTGGQPQHF.

The chain is built from TRBV19 and TRBJ2-5, with 14 nucleotides matching TRBD2. Germline V CDR1 and CDR2: LNHDA, SQIVND (reference sequence). CDR3 length equals 16 residues. V dropped 3 bases and J dropped 5; count of bases not matched to a gene: 5. The CDR3 sequence is CASSMGLAGAGETQYF. CDR3 sequence (DNA): TGTGCCAGTAGTATGGGACTAGCGGGAGCGGGGGAGACCCAGTACTTC.

This clone was detected a few times. CDR3 residues: CASTVDRNWYEQYF. The CDR3 bases are TGTGCCAGCACCGTTGACAGGAATTGGTACGAGCAGTACTTC. This rearrangement joins TRBV7-9 to TRBJ2-7, with a tentative D call TRBD1 (6 bases). Germline V lookup: CDR1 SEHNR, CDR2 FQNEAQ (reference sequence). The CDR3 is 14 amino acids. Trimming left V 7 bases short and J 4 bases short, with 17 bases between.

V gene TRBV19 combines with J gene TRBJ2-7; TRBD2 matches at 16 bases. CDR3 length: 15 amino acids. With 5 bases clipped from V and 6 bases from J, the junction kept 4 bases outside the gene matches. Germline-derived CDR1 and CDR2 are LNHDA and SQIVND (reference sequence). CDR3 loop: CASSSGLAGGSEQYF. The CDR3 DNA sequence: TGTGCCAGTAGTTCGGGACTAGCGGGAGGGTCCGAGCAGTACTTC.

The rearrangement uses TRBV4-2 and TRBJ2-7; TRBD1 might be the D (6 bases). Germline V gene data show CDR1 as LGHNA and CDR2 as YNFKEQ. V was trimmed by 1 base and J by 2 bases, leaving 9 bases between them. This CDR3 has 14 amino acids. The CDR3 reads CASSQAAGAYEQYF. In DNA, the CDR3 is TGTGCCAGCAGCCAAGCTGCAGGGGCCTACGAGCAGTACTTC.

The chain has TRBV7-8 and TRBJ1-1, with D perhaps TRBD1 (5 bases). Germline CDR1 and CDR2: SGHVS and FQNEAQ. CDR3 length: 16 amino acids. V lost 1 base and J lost 1, with 13 bases in between. The CDR3: CASSLGGRRKNTEAFF. In DNA form, the CDR3 reads TGTGCCAGCAGCTTAGGGGGGAGGAGGAAGAACACTGAAGCTTTCTTT.